These 32 T cell receptor beta chains share one sample of origin, sequenced in a study of CD8 T cells in Susac syndrome. Reverse transcription of about 0.45 to 1 ug RNA was performed with random hexamers. TCRdb re-derived calls from the immunoSEQ multiplex PCR reads in MiXCR, one entry per CDR3 protein. The sample holds some 300,000 distinct CDR3 sequences, about 82% seen once. The sequenced sample consisted of CD8+ T cells from PBMCs. The receptor source for this set is a human donor with multiple sclerosis.

This clonotype was recorded once. This chain connects TRBV29-1 to TRBJ1-2; 7 bases are shared with TRBD1. V lost 7 bases, J lost 1 base, and 3 bases stayed unmatched. This CDR3 is 12 amino acids long. Germline lookup yields CDR1 SQVTM and CDR2 ANQGSEA. In DNA, the CDR3 is TGCAGCGGGGGGGACAGTAACTATGGCTACACCTTC. Translating gives CSGGDSNYGYTF.

In its sample, this clonotype was seen a few times. The J gene is TRBJ2-7, the V gene TRBV28; 9 bases agree with TRBD2. The CDR3 is 13 amino acids. Unmatched junction bases numbered 3, after V lost 5 bases and J lost 4 bases. In germline, CDR1 is MDHEN, CDR2 SYDVKM. Written as DNA, the CDR3 is TGTGCCAGCAGTCCACTAGCGGGTTACGAGCAGTACTTC. Protein sequence: CASSPLAGYEQYF.

CDR3 nucleotides: TGTGCCAGCAGTTTAGGAGGGATACACGAGCAGTACTTC. This sequence encodes CASSLGGIHEQYF. The chain has TRBV27 and TRBJ2-7, with D perhaps TRBD2 (6 bases). Germline lookup yields CDR1 MNHEY and CDR2 SMNVEV (reference sequence). The CDR3 sequence is 13 residues long. V lost 2 bases, J lost 5 bases, and 10 bases lay in between.

The V call is TRBV27, the J call TRBJ2-1; D is tentatively TRBD1 or TRBD2 (5 bases each). V lost 3 bases and J 7 bases, leaving 16 bases between the germline ends. This CDR3 contains 15 residues. Germline assignment: CDR1 MNHEY and CDR2 SMNVEV (reference sequence). The CDR3 DNA is TGTGCCAGCAGTTTCGGGACCAATCTGGGGAATGAGCAGTTCTTC. This gives the protein CASSFGTNLGNEQFF.

The chain combines TRBV4-3 with TRBJ2-1; D possibly corresponds to TRBD1 (5 bases). With 1 base removed from V and 9 bases from J, the gap between germline ends came to 13 bases. The CDR3 sequence is 14 residues long. Germline V gene sequence: CDR1 LGHNA, CDR2 YSLEER. CDR3 sequence (DNA): TGCGCCAGCAGCCAAGCGGCGCAGGGAATTGAGCAGTTCTTC. Translation: CASSQAAQGIEQFF.

This chain connects TRBV28 to TRBJ2-6; the D is unclear. The CDR3 is 15 residues long. The V end lost 6 bases, the J end lost 0 bases, and 9 bases lay between the germline ends. CDR1 and CDR2 from the germline V gene are MDHEN and SYDVKM. The CDR3 protein is CASRRTVSGANVLTF. The CDR3 coding sequence is TGTGCCAGCAGGAGGACGGTCTCTGGGGCCAACGTCCTGACTTTC. Using reference TRBV28 and TRBJ2-6 for the parts outside the CDR3, the full variable domain is DVKVTQSSRYLVKRTGEKVFLECVQDMDHENMFWYRQDPGLGLRLIYFSYDVKMKEKGDIPEGYSVSREKKERFSLILESASTNQTSMYLCASRRTVSGANVLTFGAGSRLTVL.

The chain carries TRBV4-3 and TRBJ2-7; the D gene is possibly TRBD1 (6 bases). Germline loops: CDR1 LGHNA, CDR2 YSLEER. V lost 1 base, J lost 2 bases, and 15 bases lay in between. CDR3 length: 16 residues. Here the CDR3 reads CASSQALTGTTYEQYF. CDR3 bases: TGCGCCAGCAGCCAAGCCCTGACAGGTACTACCTACGAGCAGTACTTC.

V usage is TRBV12-3 or TRBV12-4 and J usage is TRBJ1-1, with a weak D call TRBD1 (5 bases). The length of the CDR3 is 17 residues. V was clipped by 2 bases and J by 3 bases, with 19 bases between them. The CDR3: CASSLLAGMGEDTEAFF. The CDR3 DNA reads as TGTGCCAGCAGTTTATTGGCAGGGATGGGGGAGGACACTGAAGCTTTCTTT.

This chain links TRBV20-1 with TRBJ2-1, with a tentative D call TRBD2 (5 bases). The germline gives CDR1 DFQATT, CDR2 SNEGSKA (reference sequence). This CDR3 spans 14 amino acids. V lost 6 bases to trimming and J lost 6 bases, with 18 bases between them. The CDR3 sequence: CSALTSKVGNEQFF. CDR3 nucleotides: TGCAGTGCGTTAACTAGTAAAGTGGGCAATGAGCAGTTCTTC.

The rearrangement links TRBV7-2 to TRBJ1-4; D gene ambiguous. CDR3 size: 15 residues. V was trimmed by 1 base and J by 8 bases, leaving 14 bases between them. CDR1 and CDR2 (germline): SGHTA, FQGNSA. For the CDR3, the DNA is TGTGCCAGCAGCTTAGTCTCAGGCGATGCGGAAAAACTGTTTTTT. It specifies CASSLVSGDAEKLFF.

The chain has TRBV6-5 and TRBJ2-5; 8 bases are shared with TRBD1. The CDR3 loop spans 14 amino acids. From germline, CDR1 is MNHEY and CDR2 SVGAGI. Trimming cost V 7 bases and J 6 bases; bases outside gene matches: 10. CDR3 region: CASTPGGLVKTQYF. CDR3 in DNA: TGTGCCAGCACCCCAGGGGGCTTGGTTAAGACCCAGTACTTC.

This clonotype came up once. The chain employs TRBV30 and TRBJ1-1; D not resolved. The V gene lost 8 bases and the J gene lost 11 bases, with 12 bases spanning the gap. Germline V gene lookup returns CDR1 GTSNPN and CDR2 SVGIG (reference sequence). CDR3 length: 9 residues. The CDR3: CALRQEAFF. CDR3 bases: TGTGCCCTTCGTCAGGAGGCTTTCTTT.

This clonotype was recorded only once. The genes are TRBV6-5 and TRBJ1-1; D remains ambiguous. The V gene lost 1 base and the J gene lost 1 base, with 4 bases spanning the gap. The CDR3 totals 13 residues. The germline V gene has CDR1 MNHEY and CDR2 SVGAGI. The CDR3 region has the DNA TGTGCCAGCAGTTACTACAAGAACACTGAAGCTTTCTTT. Protein: CASSYYKNTEAFF.

The V gene is TRBV19, the J gene TRBJ1-1; TRBD1 is a possible D gene (5 bases). The CDR3 runs to 14 residues. V was cut by 7 bases and J by 13 bases, with 25 bases left in between. Germline V gene lookup returns CDR1 LNHDA and CDR2 SQIVND (reference sequence). The CDR3 bases are TGTGCCAGTAACCGAAGAGGGGAAGAACTTCTGGTTTTCTTT. The encoded protein is CASNRRGEELLVFF.

J is TRBJ2-3 and V is TRBV2, with D hard to call. Trimming removed 4 bases at V and 2 bases at J, with 10 bases between. The CDR3 is 14 amino acids. Per germline, CDR1 SNHLY and CDR2 FYNNEI. CDR3 DNA sequence: TGTGCCAGCAGTGGTCAGGACCCCACAGATACGCAGTATTTT. This translates into CASSGQDPTDTQYF.

This clonotype was observed once. This chain connects TRBV7-9 to TRBJ1-3; D gene uncertain. V gave up 5 bases and J gave up 1 base, with 9 bases separating them. The length of the CDR3 is 14 residues. Per germline, CDR1 SEHNR and CDR2 FQNEAQ (reference sequence). The CDR3 spells CASSPPVSGNTIYF. The CDR3 DNA is TGTGCCAGCAGCCCCCCGGTGTCTGGAAACACCATATATTTT.

CDR3 nucleotide sequence: TGTGCCTGGAGCCAAACCGAATACGAGCAGTACTTC. The encoded protein is CAWSQTEYEQYF. The gene calls are TRBV30 and TRBJ2-7, with no clear D. Deletions cut 3 bases from V and 4 bases from J, with 10 bases between. The CDR3 spans 12 residues. Germline-derived CDR1 and CDR2 are GTSNPN and SVGIG (reference sequence).

CDR3 in amino acids: CASTVSGTTYEQYF. CDR3 DNA sequence: TGTGCCAGCACCGTAAGCGGGACCACTTACGAGCAGTACTTC. The chain employs TRBV12-3 or TRBV12-4 and TRBJ2-7; 7 positions agree with TRBD2. This CDR3 spans 14 amino acids. With V trimmed by 7 bases and J by 4 bases, 10 bases remained unmatched.

The rearrangement links TRBV27 to TRBJ2-1, with 9 bases identical to TRBD1. In germline, CDR1 is MNHEY, CDR2 SMNVEV (reference sequence). The V gene end was trimmed by 5 bases and the J gene end by 3 bases; junction bases not matched to a gene: 8. This CDR3 has 16 residues. DNA of the CDR3: TGTGCCAGCAGTATACAACAGGGGGCAGACTACAATGAGCAGTTCTTC. Its translation: CASSIQQGADYNEQFF.

The V call is TRBV10-2, the J call TRBJ2-1; D gene uncertain. There are 12 residues in the CDR3. The germline gives CDR1 WSHSY, CDR2 SAAADI. The germline V and J ends were trimmed by 2 bases and 10 bases, with 9 bases remaining between them. The CDR3 protein is CASSENYREQFF. The CDR3 nucleotides are TGCGCCAGCAGTGAGAACTATCGAGAGCAGTTCTTC.

This clonotype showed up just a few times. The chain has TRBV20-1 and TRBJ2-1, with D unclear. The CDR3 has 10 amino acids. Trimming left V 5 bases short and J 5 bases short, with 4 bases between. The germline V gene encodes CDR1 DFQATT and CDR2 SNEGSKA (reference sequence). The CDR3 DNA sequence: TGCAGTGCTGGCGACAATGAGCAGTTCTTC. It encodes CSAGDNEQFF.

The chain has TRBV19 and TRBJ2-1, with D possibly TRBD2 on 5 matching bases. In germline, CDR1 is LNHDA, CDR2 SQIVND (reference sequence). The CDR3 contains 13 residues. Trimming took off 5 bases at V and 8 bases at J, with 13 bases between the two ends. Here the CDR3 reads CASSPGLLDEQFF. CDR3 nucleotide sequence: TGTGCCAGTAGTCCAGGACTCTTGGATGAGCAGTTCTTC.

V usage is TRBV27 and J usage is TRBJ2-7, with D perhaps given as TRBD1 or TRBD2 (5 bases each). From germline, CDR1 is MNHEY and CDR2 SMNVEV (reference sequence). CDR3 length equals 14 residues. V shed 2 bases and J shed 2 bases, with 10 bases lying between them. CDR3 coding DNA: TGTGCCAGCAGTTTACGAGGGGCCACCTACGAGCAGTACTTC. Translation gives CASSLRGATYEQYF.

The chain employs TRBV4-3 and TRBJ2-7; 9 bases align to TRBD1. The germline V gene has CDR1 LGHNA and CDR2 YSLEER. The length of the CDR3 is 14 residues. With 0 bases clipped from V and 5 bases from J, the junction kept 2 bases outside the gene matches. In nucleotides, the CDR3 is TGCGCCAGCAGCCAAGAGGACAGGGGCCACGAGCAGTACTTC. As protein: CASSQEDRGHEQYF.

The chain joins TRBV20-1 to TRBJ2-7, with a tentative D call TRBD1 (6 bases). Germline V gives CDR1 DFQATT, CDR2 SNEGSKA (reference sequence). This CDR3 spans 11 amino acids. With 3 bases removed from V and 3 bases from J, the gap between germline ends came to 6 bases. The CDR3 is CSARTGYEQYF. CDR3 sequence (DNA): TGCAGTGCTAGGACAGGCTACGAGCAGTACTTC.

The genes are TRBV25-1 and TRBJ2-3; D is unclear. Looked up from germline, CDR1 is MGHDK and CDR2 is SYGVNS. V was pared by 4 bases and J by 5 bases, with 7 bases between. This CDR3 is 12 amino acids long. The CDR3 DNA reads as TGTGCCAGCAGTGGACCCCAAGATACGCAGTATTTT. It is translated as CASSGPQDTQYF.

This chain connects TRBV4-3 to TRBJ2-1, with 10 bases fitting TRBD1. The germline gives CDR1 LGHNA, CDR2 YSLEER. The junction had 7 bases not matched to a gene; V was cut back by 1 base and J by 7 bases. The CDR3 contains 16 residues. The CDR3 spells CASSQATGGGGNEQFF. CDR3 DNA: TGCGCCAGCAGCCAAGCGACAGGGGGCGGAGGGAATGAGCAGTTCTTC.

This clonotype was detected once. This chain links TRBV20-1 with TRBJ2-7; D is unclear. This CDR3 has 14 residues. From germline, CDR1 is DFQATT and CDR2 SNEGSKA (reference sequence). The V end was cut by 0 bases, the J end by 1 base, with 10 bases between. The CDR3 DNA follows: TGCAGTGCTAGAGACAGCTTTTCGTCCTACGAGCAGTACTTC. Residues: CSARDSFSSYEQYF.

This clonotype was detected only once. The chain links TRBV25-1 to TRBJ1-1, with D uncertain. The CDR3 contains 15 residues. Germline CDR1 is MGHDK and CDR2 is SYGVNS. V was clipped by 3 bases and J by 4 bases, with 15 bases between them. CDR3 DNA: TGTGCCAGCAGTGACTGGGCAAGGGAACGCACTGAAGCTTTCTTT. It is translated as CASSDWARERTEAFF.

The rearrangement joins TRBV18 to TRBJ1-3, with D perhaps matching TRBD1 (5 bases). The germline V gene encodes CDR1 KGHSH and CDR2 LQKENI. This CDR3 region has 19 residues. The V end was cut by 0 bases, the J end by 2 bases, with 20 bases between. The CDR3 region has the DNA TGTGCCAGCTCACCACCGCTCGGCGTGGTGACAGCCACTGGAAACACCATATATTTT. The encoded protein is CASSPPLGVVTATGNTIYF. The whole variable domain, remainder taken from reference TRBV18 and TRBJ1-3, is NAGVMQNPRHLVRRRGQEARLRCSPMKGHSHVYWYRQLPEEGLKFMVYLQKENIIDESGMPKERFSAEFPKEGPSILRIQQVVRGDSAAYFCASSPPLGVVTATGNTIYFGEGSWLTVV.

The V gene is TRBV7-8, the J gene TRBJ1-1; no reliable D call. The CDR3 is made up of 15 amino acids. V was cut by 0 bases and J by 0 bases, with 8 bases left in between. In germline, CDR1 is SGHVS, CDR2 FQNEAQ. The CDR3 DNA sequence: TGTGCCAGCAGCTTAGCGCAGGCCATGAACACTGAAGCTTTCTTT. Translated, it gives CASSLAQAMNTEAFF.

The V call is TRBV2, the J call TRBJ2-1; maybe TRBD1 (7 bases). The CDR3 is 14 amino acids. The germline gives CDR1 SNHLY, CDR2 FYNNEI. V dropped 4 bases and J dropped 7 bases, with 14 bases sitting between them. CDR3 bases: TGTGCCAGCAGTGCATGGAGGGGGCTAAATGAGCAGTTCTTC. Translated, it gives CASSAWRGLNEQFF. Filled out from reference TRBV2 and TRBJ2-1, the complete variable domain reads EPEVTQTPSHQVTQMGQEVILRCVPISNHLYFYWYRQILGQKVEFLVSFYNNEISEKSEIFDDQFSVERPDGSNFTLKIRSTKLEDSAMYFCASSAWRGLNEQFFGPGTRLTVL.